The entry below describes one T cell receptor beta chain. PCR amplification relied on 60 Vbeta primers (plus 13 Jbeta primers). Sequenced by immunoSEQ multiplex PCR; TCRdb stores in-frame clones only, minus some. Of 150,000 to 200,000 clones listed, around 86% are singletons. V was clipped by 0 bases and J by 3 bases, with 9 bases between them. This CDR3 spans 13 amino acids. The germline CDR1 and CDR2 sequences are GTSNPN and SVGIG (reference sequence). The data belong to a study of cytomegalovirus exposure and HLA in healthy donors. The specimen sequenced was PBMCs. This receptor was obtained from a woman under 30 in good health and CMV-seronegative. The V call is TRBV30, the J call TRBJ2-7; D gene ambiguous. The CDR3 is CAWSVNTYYEQYF. DNA of the CDR3: TGTGCCTGGAGTGTTAACACATACTACGAGCAGTACTTC.